The following is a TCR beta chain sequence with its context. As yet, its antigen is unknown. Libraries were prepared by immunoSEQ multiplex PCR; TCRdb keeps only in-frame clonotypes and omits some of them. The sample holds about 51,000 clones, 88% seen once. This sample stems from a study of OX40 agonist ivuxolimab in advanced cancers. Study details: Patients with prior anti-PD-1, anti-PD-L1 or anti-CTLA-4 therapy were eligible; about 41% had some. Of the patients, three showed partial responses, one with hepatocellular carcinoma and two with cutaneous melanoma.

Regarding the study as a whole: Certain nonresponders additionally had low normalized T-cell clonal expansion.

V shed 3 bases and J shed 12 bases, with 15 bases lying between them. Germline CDR1 and CDR2: DFQATT and SNEGSKA (reference sequence). The CDR3 length is 11 residues. The sequencing used CD4+ or CD8+ T cells sorted from blood, collected in a trial of the OX40 agonist ivuxolimab. The chain recombines TRBV20-1 with TRBJ2-7; D gene ambiguous. The receptor was derived from an adult with an advanced solid tumor such as melanoma, head and neck, liver or kidney cancer. CDR3 residues: CSARDPPSGYF. CDR3 DNA sequence: TGCAGTGCTAGGGATCCCCCCTCAGGGTACTTC.